The clone carrying this T cell receptor beta chain was counted only a few times. The sample comes from a study of identical twins. In germline, CDR1 is SQVTM, CDR2 ANQGSEA. Trimming at V came to 3 bases and at J to 9 bases, leaving 5 bases not matched to a gene. The CDR3 is 14 residues long. TCRdb re-called the 5' RACE reads through MiXCR, storing one row per CDR3 protein. The sample includes over 550,000 distinct CDR3 sequences, roughly 7.1% of them seen just once. The sample was also linked to a second study, of yellow fever vaccine responses in identical twins. That source reports: Reportedly, the response of twins' T cells to the vaccine seemed partly convergent, partly personalized.

The sequencing input was PBMCs. The chain is built from TRBV29-1 and TRBJ2-1; 13 bases line up with TRBD2. The sequence came from a woman aged 18-29 years in good health. CDR3: CSVDTSGGAFEQFF. CDR3 nucleotide sequence: TGCAGCGTTGACACTAGCGGGGGGGCCTTTGAGCAGTTCTTC.